The 13 T cell receptor beta chains below were found in one sample sequenced in a study of T cell changes during pregnancy in multiple sclerosis. Some clones are missing from TCRdb's copy, which holds only in-frame ones; the method was immunoSEQ multiplex PCR. Altogether tens of thousands of clones are present, about nine tenths being singletons, with the ten largest covering approximately 0.38%. Sequencing used CD4+ T cells from peripheral blood mononuclear cells, obtained after pregnancy. All receptors derive from a female donor in good health, enrolled as a control in a pregnancy study.

This clone showed up just once. The rearrangement joins TRBV27 to TRBJ2-7; a possible D gene is TRBD1 (6 bases). Germline CDR1 MNHEY, CDR2 SMNVEV (reference sequence). The V end was cut by 4 bases, the J end by 6 bases, with 13 bases between. This CDR3 has 13 residues. This CDR3 is CASSSQGQGEQYF. The CDR3 bases are TGTGCCAGCAGTTCACAGGGTCAGGGCGAGCAGTACTTC.

The chain couples TRBV10-3 to TRBJ2-6; D uncertain. The CDR3 runs 19 residues. Trimming took 2 bases from V and 0 from J, leaving 17 bases between them. Per the germline V gene, CDR1 is ENHRY and CDR2 is SYGVKD. DNA of the CDR3: TGTGCCATCAGTGAGCCCCGGTCCCCGACTCCCTCTGGGGCCAACGTCCTGACTTTC. Translation: CAISEPRSPTPSGANVLTF.

The V call is TRBV5-5, the J call TRBJ2-1; 9 nucleotides match TRBD2. Trimming cost V 4 bases and J 2 bases; bases outside gene matches: 13. The germline CDR1 and CDR2 sequences are SGHKS and YYEKEE (reference sequence). The CDR3 loop spans 18 amino acids. CDR3 residues: CASSLSVGAGGPYNEQFF. The CDR3 DNA reads TGTGCCAGCAGCCTCTCCGTTGGGGCGGGGGGGCCCTACAATGAGCAGTTCTTC.

The rearrangement uses TRBV6-5 and TRBJ1-2, with no clear D. CDR1 is MNHEY and CDR2 is SVGAGI in the germline V gene. The V and J ends lost 8 bases and 4 bases respectively, with 8 bases between them. This CDR3 contains 11 residues. As DNA, the CDR3 is TGTGCCAGCGGGCGGGTCTATGGCTACACCTTC. Protein product: CASGRVYGYTF.

The J gene is TRBJ1-1, the V gene TRBV7-6; 10 bases are a match to TRBD1. V trimming: 5 bases; J trimming: 11 bases; junction bases outside the gene matches: 11. The germline V gene has CDR1 SGHVS and CDR2 FNYEAQ. CDR3 length: 14 amino acids. The CDR3 region is CASSLGQGGNPAFF. In DNA form, the CDR3 reads TGTGCCAGCAGCCTCGGACAGGGGGGCAACCCTGCTTTCTTT.

The chain is built from TRBV4-2 and TRBJ2-1; 13 nucleotides match TRBD2. Germline V lookup: CDR1 LGHNA, CDR2 YNFKEQ. CDR3 length equals 16 residues. V trimming: 2 bases; J trimming: 8 bases; junction bases outside the gene matches: 6. Here the CDR3 DNA reads TGTGCCAGCAGCCAACTCCCGGGACTAGCGGGGCATGAGCAGTTCTTC. Its translation is CASSQLPGLAGHEQFF.

This clone is a singleton in its sample. The V gene is TRBV7-2, the J gene TRBJ1-3; possible D gene TRBD1, 6 bases. The germline V and J ends were trimmed by 3 bases and 1 base, with 13 bases remaining between them. Germline V CDR1 and CDR2: SGHTA, FQGNSA. The CDR3 is made up of 16 amino acids. The CDR3 DNA reads TGTGCCAGCAGCTTGTACAAGGGACAATCTGGAAACACCATATATTTT. This encodes CASSLYKGQSGNTIYF. Supplemented by reference TRBV7-2 and TRBJ1-3, the full variable domain reads GAGVSQSPSNKVTEKGKDVELRCDPISGHTALYWYRQSLGQGLEFLIYFQGNSAPDKSGLPSDRFSAERTGGSVSTLTIQRTQQEDSAVYLCASSLYKGQSGNTIYFGEGSWLTVV.

The V gene is TRBV10-2, the J gene TRBJ2-7; 12 bases are shared with TRBD1. CDR3 length: 13 residues. Trimming removed 8 bases from V and 6 bases from J; junction bases left unmatched: 5. CDR1 and CDR2 from the germline V gene are WSHSY and SAAADI. The CDR3 here is CASGTGGASEQYF. DNA for the CDR3: TGCGCCAGCGGGACAGGGGGCGCATCCGAGCAGTACTTC.

The chain recombines TRBV9 with TRBJ1-6, with D possibly matching TRBD1 (5 bases). This CDR3 spans 16 amino acids. V was trimmed by 0 bases and J by 8 bases, leaving 15 bases between them. CDR1 and CDR2 (germline): SGDLS, YYNGEE. The CDR3 nucleotides read TGTGCCAGCAGCGTAGAAGACGGACCCAGGGATTCACCCCTCCACTTT. Amino acid sequence: CASSVEDGPRDSPLHF.

V gene TRBV15 combines with J gene TRBJ1-5; tentative D call: TRBD1 (6 bases). V was clipped by 4 bases and J by 6 bases, with 16 bases between them. Germline V gives CDR1 LNHNV, CDR2 YYDKDF (reference sequence). The CDR3 is 15 residues long. This CDR3 is CATSKDSDWGQPQHF. The CDR3 coding sequence is TGTGCCACCAGCAAGGACAGCGACTGGGGTCAGCCCCAGCATTTT.

The chain combines TRBV4-3 with TRBJ1-2, with 10 bases aligning to TRBD1. The CDR3 contains 15 residues. CDR1 is LGHNA and CDR2 is YSLEER in the germline V gene. The ends lost 1 base at V and 4 bases at J; junction bases unmatched: 3. Here the CDR3 reads CASSQGQGAGYGYTF. The CDR3 coding sequence is TGCGCCAGCAGCCAAGGACAGGGGGCTGGCTATGGCTACACCTTC.

This chain joins TRBV9 and TRBJ2-7, with TRBD2 matching over 12 bases. Germline V gives CDR1 SGDLS, CDR2 YYNGEE. The CDR3 is made up of 16 amino acids. Trimming took 4 bases from V and 4 from J; bases not matched to a gene: 9. CDR3 in amino acids: CASSPFRTSGDYEQYF. CDR3 DNA: TGTGCCAGCAGCCCCTTCAGGACTAGCGGGGATTACGAGCAGTACTTC.

The chain couples TRBV4-3 to TRBJ2-1; 10 bases are a match to TRBD1. Per the germline V gene, CDR1 is LGHNA and CDR2 is YSLEER. Unmatched junction bases numbered 5, after V lost 5 bases and J lost 4 bases. The CDR3 has 15 amino acids. In DNA form, the CDR3 reads TGCGCCAGCAGCTTCCGGACAGGGGGATACAATGAGCAGTTCTTC. It encodes CASSFRTGGYNEQFF.